A selection of T cell receptor beta chains follows, all from one sample in a study of shared clonotypes between healthy human individuals. Profiled with immunoSEQ multiplex PCR; TCRdb holds only in-frame clones, not every one. The sample comprises over a million clones, 98% of which are singletons, and approximately 0.4% rests with the top ten. The sample comprised naive CD4+ T cells sorted from blood. The origin of the receptors is a man aged 25-45 years in good health. The CDR3 runs from the conserved cysteine through the conserved F or W. Each record gives: V gene, clone size, J gene, D gene, CDR3 DNA, CDR3 protein. D genes are given only for firm matches. Part of the rows lack a size; the others show once, few, many or a class for expanded clones.

v_gene: TRBV18; abundance: NA; j_gene: TRBJ2-5; d_gene: NA; CDR3nt: TGTGCCAGCTCACTATTGTCCGACAACCAAGAGACCCAGTACTTC; CDR3aa: CASSLLSDNQETQYF
v_gene: TRBV18; abundance: NA; j_gene: TRBJ2-5; d_gene: TRBD1; CDR3nt: TGTGCCAGCTCATCACAGGGGTCCGTCCAAGAGACCCAGTACTTC; CDR3aa: CASSSQGSVQETQYF
v_gene: TRBV9; abundance: NA; j_gene: TRBJ2-1; d_gene: NA; CDR3nt: TGTGCCAGCAGCGTAAGTCTTCCCTACAATGAGCAGTTCTTC; CDR3aa: CASSVSLPYNEQFF
v_gene: TRBV29-1; abundance: NA; j_gene: TRBJ2-2; d_gene: TRBD2; CDR3nt: TGCAGCGTTGGTAGCGGGGGCACCGGGGAGCTGTTTTTT; CDR3aa: CSVGSGGTGELFF
v_gene: TRBV27; abundance: NA; j_gene: TRBJ2-3; d_gene: NA; CDR3nt: TGTGCCAGCAGTCTAACACGGCGTCAGGATACGCAGTATTTT; CDR3aa: CASSLTRRQDTQYF
v_gene: TRBV11-2; abundance: NA; j_gene: TRBJ2-5; d_gene: NA; CDR3nt: TGTGCCAGCAGCTTGGCAGGGGTTGAGACCCAGTACTTC; CDR3aa: CASSLAGVETQYF
v_gene: TRBV7-3; abundance: once; j_gene: TRBJ2-3; d_gene: NA; CDR3nt: TGTGCCAGCAGCTTATCCCCGAGCACAGATACGCAGTATTTT; CDR3aa: CASSLSPSTDTQYF
v_gene: TRBV11-2; abundance: NA; j_gene: TRBJ2-7; d_gene: NA; CDR3nt: TGTGCCAGCAGCTTTATCCGAGGCAGGACCCACGAGCAGTACTTC; CDR3aa: CASSFIRGRTHEQYF
v_gene: TRBV11-2; abundance: NA; j_gene: TRBJ2-3; d_gene: NA; CDR3nt: TGTGCCAGCAGCTTAGAGGGGCGGACTACTCCTTCCACAGATACGCAGTATTTT; CDR3aa: CASSLEGRTTPSTDTQYF
v_gene: TRBV18; abundance: NA; j_gene: TRBJ2-3; d_gene: TRBD1; CDR3nt: TGTGCCAGCTCACGTGGGACAGAGAGCACAGATACGCAGTATTTT; CDR3aa: CASSRGTESTDTQYF
v_gene: TRBV30; abundance: once; j_gene: TRBJ2-5; d_gene: NA; CDR3nt: TGTGCCTGGAGTGTAGAAGAGACCCAGTACTTC; CDR3aa: CAWSVEETQYF
v_gene: TRBV27; abundance: NA; j_gene: TRBJ2-1; d_gene: TRBD2; CDR3nt: TGTGCCAGCAGTCCGCCCTTAGCGGGAGGCCTTTACAATGAGCAGTTCTTC; CDR3aa: CASSPPLAGGLYNEQFF
v_gene: TRBV5-1; abundance: NA; j_gene: TRBJ1-2; d_gene: NA; CDR3nt: TGCGCCAGCAGCTCCCAATCGACAGGTGGTAACTATGGCTACACCTTC; CDR3aa: CASSSQSTGGNYGYTF
v_gene: TRBV9; abundance: NA; j_gene: TRBJ2-1; d_gene: NA; CDR3nt: TGTGCCAGCAGCGTAGACCTACTCGGGTACAATGAGCAGTTCTTC; CDR3aa: CASSVDLLGYNEQFF
v_gene: TRBV7-2; abundance: once; j_gene: TRBJ2-1; d_gene: TRBD2; CDR3nt: TGTGCCAGCAGCTTAGCTGGGGGAGGGCCCTACAATGAGCAGTTCTTC; CDR3aa: CASSLAGGGPYNEQFF
v_gene: TRBV7-2; abundance: once; j_gene: TRBJ1-1; d_gene: NA; CDR3nt: TGTGCCAGCAGCTTCCCGGGCTCTGAAGCTTTCTTT; CDR3aa: CASSFPGSEAFF
v_gene: TRBV25-1; abundance: NA; j_gene: TRBJ2-2; d_gene: TRBD2; CDR3nt: TGTGCCAGCAGTGAATGGCCTCTAGCGGAGGTCGGGGAGCTGTTTTTT; CDR3aa: CASSEWPLAEVGELFF
v_gene: TRBV10-3; abundance: NA; j_gene: TRBJ2-3; d_gene: NA; CDR3nt: TGTGCCATCAAAGGGGGGCGGATTAGGGATACGCAGTATTTT; CDR3aa: CAIKGGRIRDTQYF
v_gene: TRBV5-1; abundance: NA; j_gene: TRBJ1-1; d_gene: NA; CDR3nt: TGCGCCAGCAGCCAACAAGGGGCGAACACTGAAGCTTTCTTT; CDR3aa: CASSQQGANTEAFF
v_gene: TRBV21-1; abundance: NA; j_gene: TRBJ1-2; d_gene: NA; CDR3nt: TGTGCCAGCAGCCCTCGGGGACAGGGTAAGTGTCTCTATGGCTACACCTTC; CDR3aa: CASSPRGQGKCLYGYTF
v_gene: TRBV30; abundance: NA; j_gene: TRBJ2-3; d_gene: TRBD2; CDR3nt: TGTGCCTGGAGTGGACTAGCGGCAAGCACAGATACGCAGTATTTT; CDR3aa: CAWSGLAASTDTQYF
v_gene: TRBV7-6; abundance: NA; j_gene: TRBJ2-1; d_gene: TRBD2; CDR3nt: TGTGCCAGCAGCTTAGGAAAGGGTAGCGGGAGTGGAGAGCAGTTCTTC; CDR3aa: CASSLGKGSGSGEQFF
v_gene: TRBV5-8; abundance: NA; j_gene: TRBJ1-1; d_gene: NA; CDR3nt: TGTGCCAGCAGCTTGTTTTCCGGGACAAACACTGAAGCTTTCTTT; CDR3aa: CASSLFSGTNTEAFF
v_gene: TRBV28; abundance: NA; j_gene: TRBJ2-3; d_gene: TRBD2; CDR3nt: TGTGCCAGCAGTAGCGGACTAGCGATCACAGATACGCAGTATTTT; CDR3aa: CASSSGLAITDTQYF
v_gene: TRBV9; abundance: NA; j_gene: TRBJ2-7; d_gene: NA; CDR3nt: TGTGCCAGCAGCGACCTAGCGTATCCCTACGAGCAGTACTTC; CDR3aa: CASSDLAYPYEQYF
v_gene: TRBV7-9; abundance: NA; j_gene: TRBJ2-1; d_gene: TRBD2; CDR3nt: TGTGCCAGCAGCTTCTCTCGGACTAGCGGGAAGGGTGAGCAGTTCTTC; CDR3aa: CASSFSRTSGKGEQFF
v_gene: TRBV27; abundance: NA; j_gene: TRBJ2-2; d_gene: NA; CDR3nt: TGTGCCAGCAGTTTAGACTACCTCACCGGGGAGCTGTTTTTT; CDR3aa: CASSLDYLTGELFF